Included here is one TCR beta chain sequence, with context. The data belong to a study of blood T cell repertoires in COVID-19. Sequencing used immunoSEQ multiplex PCR; TCRdb keeps in-frame clones, though not all of them. The sample consists of more than 200,000 clones, roughly 80% of them appearing once. This sequence originates from a woman between 40 and 55 years old with active or convalescent COVID-19. The specimen was peripheral blood.

The CDR3 DNA follows: TGCGCCAGCAGCCCAGGACTAGCCTCCTACGAGCAGTACGTC. This translates into CASSPGLASYEQYV. The chain uses TRBV5-1 and TRBJ2-7; TRBD2 matches 8 bases. Germline lookup yields CDR1 SGHRS and CDR2 YFSETQ. Trimming removed 4 bases from V and 0 bases from J; junction bases left unmatched: 3. This CDR3 is built from 14 residues.